This T cell receptor beta chain originates from a study of blood T cell repertoires in COVID-19. Study context: T cells, B-cell-depleted T cells, or PBMCs supplied cDNA or gDNA.

CDR1 WSHSY and CDR2 SAAADI come from the germline V gene. Trimming removed 10 bases from V and 0 bases from J; junction bases left unmatched: 9. The CDR3 runs to 17 residues. Repertoires were generated with immunoSEQ multiplex PCR, while TCRdb's copy carries only in-frame clones and drops some. The data contain 350,000 to 450,000 clones, approximately 89% of them seen just once; the ten biggest clones take up more than 0.85%. Participants were aged roughly 18 to 89 years, lived in over 20 US areas, and enrolled virtually. The V call is TRBV10-2, the J call TRBJ2-3, with 14 bases identical to TRBD2. The TCR sequence derives from a woman in her thirties or forties who had been exposed to COVID-19. Sequencing was done on a sample of PBMCs or T cells enriched from blood (not recorded which). This chain's CDR3 is CATTGLAGVASTDTQYF. CDR3 in DNA: TGCGCCACTACGGGACTAGCGGGGGTCGCTAGCACAGATACGCAGTATTTT.